These 30 T cell receptor beta chains were all obtained from the same sample, sequenced in a study of immune evolution from preneoplasia to lung adenocarcinoma. Assay: immunoSEQ multiplex PCR; the TCRdb copy retains only in-frame clones and omits some. The data contain a few thousand clones, about 80% of them singletons. Sequencing input: FFPE normal lung tissue adjacent to the tumor. Source of these receptors: a person aged 50-75 years with lung adenocarcinoma.

J is TRBJ1-6 and V is TRBV10-3; D ambiguous. The V gene lost 5 bases and the J gene lost 7 bases, with 12 bases spanning the gap. Per germline, CDR1 ENHRY and CDR2 SYGVKD. The CDR3 sequence is 14 residues long. CDR3: CAISQDPSNSPLHF. CDR3 sequence (DNA): TGTGCCATCAGTCAGGACCCTTCCAATTCACCCCTCCACTTT.

V and J are TRBV19 and TRBJ1-4; 9 nucleotides align to TRBD1. CDR3 length: 16 amino acids. The germline V gene encodes CDR1 LNHDA and CDR2 SQIVND (reference sequence). With 7 bases clipped from V and 0 bases from J, the junction kept 6 bases outside the gene matches. This CDR3 reads CASTRTGVATNEKLFF. CDR3 in DNA: TGTGCCAGTACCCGGACAGGGGTCGCAACTAATGAAAAACTGTTTTTT.

The V and J genes are TRBV11-3 and TRBJ1-1, with D unresolved. Germline V CDR1 and CDR2: SGHNT, YENEEA. Trimming took off 0 bases at V and 7 bases at J, with 12 bases between the two ends. The CDR3 extends over 14 amino acids. CDR3 sequence reads: CASSLDTRGGEAFF. CDR3 in DNA: TGTGCCAGCAGCTTAGATACAAGAGGCGGTGAAGCTTTCTTT.

This chain links TRBV30 with TRBJ2-3; D ambiguous. Trimming left V 2 bases short and J 2 bases short, with 8 bases between. Germline lookup yields CDR1 GTSNPN and CDR2 SVGIG (reference sequence). This CDR3 contains 13 residues. CDR3 coding DNA: TGTGCCTGGAGTCCTGGGTTCACAGATACGCAGTATTTT. The encoded protein is CAWSPGFTDTQYF.

The V call is TRBV9, the J call TRBJ2-7; TRBD1 agrees at 7 bases. V trimming: 3 bases; J trimming: 5 bases; junction bases outside the gene matches: 8. The length of the CDR3 is 14 residues. In germline, CDR1 is SGDLS, CDR2 YYNGEE. DNA of the CDR3: TGTGCCAGCAGCGGCCGGGACAGTATCAACGAGCAGTACTTC. It specifies CASSGRDSINEQYF.

J is TRBJ2-1 and V is TRBV4-1; 7 positions agree with TRBD1. The CDR3 runs to 15 residues. Per the germline V gene, CDR1 is MGHRA and CDR2 is YSYEKL. With 1 base clipped from V and 7 bases from J, the junction kept 7 bases outside the gene matches. This CDR3 reads CASSQGGGDGNEQFF. The CDR3 DNA is TGCGCCAGCAGCCAAGGAGGGGGCGATGGGAATGAGCAGTTCTTC.

The chain is built from TRBV19 and TRBJ2-3, with D maybe TRBD2 (6 bases). The germline V and J ends were trimmed by 3 bases and 2 bases, with 6 bases remaining between them. The germline V gene encodes CDR1 LNHDA and CDR2 SQIVND (reference sequence). The length of the CDR3 is 13 residues. CDR3 sequence reads: CASSMGLTDTQYF. The CDR3, as DNA: TGTGCCAGTAGTATGGGACTCACAGATACGCAGTATTTT.

This chain uses TRBV5-1 with TRBJ2-1; TRBD1 or TRBD2 may be the D gene (5 bases each). The CDR3 runs 15 residues. V lost 4 bases to trimming and J lost 2 bases, with 13 bases between them. Germline CDR1 reads SGHRS; CDR2 reads YFSETQ. CDR3 nucleotides: TGCGCCAGCAGCCCCTGGGGGAACGCCTACAATGAGCAGTTCTTC. Protein product: CASSPWGNAYNEQFF.

The rearrangement uses TRBV7-9 and TRBJ2-3; D is uncertain. With 5 bases removed from V and 4 bases from J, the gap between germline ends came to 13 bases. Germline V lookup: CDR1 SEHNR, CDR2 FQNEAQ (reference sequence). CDR3 size: 14 residues. The CDR3 region is CASSPPTSSDTQYF. The CDR3 DNA reads as TGTGCCAGCAGCCCCCCGACCAGCTCAGATACGCAGTATTTT.

This clone has more than one count but fewer than ten. This chain joins TRBV18 and TRBJ2-1; TRBD1 matches 9 bases. Looked up from germline, CDR1 is KGHSH and CDR2 is LQKENI. The V and J ends lost 1 base and 7 bases, in that order; junction bases with no gene match: 5. The CDR3 has 15 amino acids. The CDR3 protein is CASSPRGQGENEQFF. CDR3 sequence (DNA): TGTGCCAGCTCACCACGGGGACAGGGTGAAAATGAGCAGTTCTTC.

The chain uses TRBV16 and TRBJ1-5; the D is unclear. Germline V lookup: CDR1 KGHSY, CDR2 FQNENV. The CDR3 is 11 amino acids. The germline V and J ends were trimmed by 4 bases and 6 bases, with 4 bases remaining between them. The CDR3 loop is CASSRGQPQHF. The DNA of the CDR3 is TGTGCCAGCAGCCGCGGTCAGCCCCAGCATTTT.

CDR3 bases: TGTGCCTCTAACAAAAGGGGGGGTAATTTCTATGGCTACACCTTC. Translation gives CASNKRGGNFYGYTF. The chain carries TRBV30 and TRBJ1-2, with a weak D call TRBD1 (6 bases). The CDR3 is 15 amino acids. The germline V gene encodes CDR1 GTSNPN and CDR2 SVGIG (reference sequence). V shed 7 bases and J shed 4 bases, with 22 bases lying between them.

The chain links TRBV11-2 to TRBJ2-1; the match to TRBD2 covers 7 bases. The CDR3 loop spans 16 amino acids. The V segment lost 6 bases and the J segment 8 bases; nucleotides outside the gene matches: 16. Germline CDR1 and CDR2: SGHAT and FQNNGV. The DNA for the CDR3 is TGTGCCAGCAGTAAGATTGGTGTGCGGGAGTCCGATGAGCAGTTCTTC. Encoded protein: CASSKIGVRESDEQFF.

The V call is TRBV7-6, the J call TRBJ2-7; 8 bases are a match to TRBD2. CDR1 and CDR2 (germline): SGHVS, FNYEAQ. Trimming removed 10 bases from V and 7 bases from J; junction bases left unmatched: 12. The CDR3 length is 13 residues. The CDR3 DNA reads TGTGCCAACCCGAACGGGAGGGCTTTAGAGCAGTACTTC. Its translation: CANPNGRALEQYF. Looking up the rest from reference TRBV7-6 and TRBJ2-7 gives the full variable domain: GAGVSQSPRYKVTKRGQDVALRCDPISGHVSLYWYRQALGQGPEFLTYFNYEAQQDKSGLPNDRFSAERPEGSISTLTIQRTEQRDSAMYRCANPNGRALEQYFGPGTRLTVT.

V is TRBV5-6 and J is TRBJ2-7, with D hard to call. V shed 0 bases and J shed 6 bases, with 7 bases lying between them. This CDR3 spans 12 amino acids. Germline-derived CDR1 and CDR2 are SGHDT and YYEEEE. CDR3 bases: TGTGCCAGCAGCTTGGATAGGGCCGAGCAGTACTTC. Translating it yields CASSLDRAEQYF.

The chain employs TRBV5-1 and TRBJ2-2, with a possible D match to TRBD2 (6 bases). Germline lookup yields CDR1 SGHRS and CDR2 YFSETQ. The CDR3 runs to 15 residues. V was pared by 6 bases and J by 1 base, with 13 bases between. As DNA, the CDR3 is TGCGCCAGCATGGTGGGGGACTGGAACACCGGGGAGCTGTTTTTT. It codes for CASMVGDWNTGELFF.

A few counts support this clone. The chain combines TRBV7-3 with TRBJ2-2; a weak D match, TRBD1 (5 bases). The CDR3 spans 13 residues. V was shortened by 0 bases and J by 9 bases, with 8 bases between the two germline ends. Looked up from germline, CDR1 is SGHTA and CDR2 is FQGTGA. CDR3 DNA: TGTGCCAGCAGCTTAACCCCAGGGTGGGAGCTGTTTTTT. Translating gives CASSLTPGWELFF. Based on the CDR3 plus reference TRBV7-3 and TRBJ2-2, the full variable domain is GAGVSQTPSNKVTEKGKYVELRCDPISGHTALYWYRQSLGQGPEFLIYFQGTGAADDSGLPNDRFFAVRPEGSVSTLKIQRTERGDSAVYLCASSLTPGWELFFGEGSRLTVL.

This rearrangement joins TRBV11-2 to TRBJ1-1; 9 bases are shared with TRBD1. Germline lookup yields CDR1 SGHAT and CDR2 FQNNGV. The CDR3 has 16 amino acids. The V segment lost 2 bases and the J segment 2 bases; nucleotides outside the gene matches: 6. In DNA form, the CDR3 reads TGTGCCAGCAGCTTAATGACAGGGGGAGGAAACACTGAAGCTTTCTTT. Protein: CASSLMTGGGNTEAFF.

This rearrangement joins TRBV6-6 to TRBJ2-4; D perhaps matches TRBD2 (5 bases). The germline gives CDR1 MNHNY, CDR2 SVGAGI (reference sequence). The CDR3 has 14 residues. The ends were cut back, 1 base at V and 8 bases at J, with 12 bases in the middle. CDR3 in DNA: TGTGCCAGCAGTTACTGGAAGTTCGGGGACATTCAGTACTTC. Residues: CASSYWKFGDIQYF.

V gene TRBV4-2 combines with J gene TRBJ1-3; 8 bases match TRBD1. V shed 0 bases, J shed 5 bases, and the junction held 3 bases outside the gene matches. The germline V gene encodes CDR1 LGHNA and CDR2 YNFKEQ. This CDR3 region has 15 residues. The DNA of the CDR3 is TGTGCCAGCAGCCAAGAGGACAGGGCTAGAAACACCATATATTTT. Its protein product is CASSQEDRARNTIYF.

This clone is a singleton in its sample. The V gene is TRBV29-1, the J gene TRBJ2-2; 9 bases match TRBD1. Germline trimming cut 2 bases from V and 5 bases from J; bases unmatched to any gene: 9. This CDR3 is 16 amino acids long. Germline V gene sequence: CDR1 SQVTM, CDR2 ANQGSEA. The CDR3 nucleotides are TGCAGCGTTGAATTTTTCGCGGGACAGGGAACCGGGGAGCTGTTTTTT. Protein sequence: CSVEFFAGQGTGELFF.

CDR3 region: CASSLQGYGYTF. CDR3 DNA sequence: TGTGCCAGCAGCTTACAGGGGTATGGCTACACCTTC. The V and J genes are TRBV5-5 and TRBJ1-2; 7 bases line up with TRBD1. CDR3 size: 12 residues. Germline trimming cut 2 bases from V and 5 bases from J; bases unmatched to any gene: 0. Germline V CDR1 and CDR2: SGHKS, YYEKEE (reference sequence).

The J gene is TRBJ1-2, the V gene TRBV5-4; unclear D gene. The V and J ends lost 3 bases and 4 bases respectively, with 10 bases between them. CDR3 length equals 13 residues. Germline V gene lookup returns CDR1 SGHNT and CDR2 YYREEE (reference sequence). CDR3 sequence (DNA): TGTGCCAGCAGCTCCCCAGGCGGCTATGGCTACACCTTC. Translating gives CASSSPGGYGYTF.

J is TRBJ2-7 and V is TRBV28; D unclear. V gave up 5 bases and J gave up 6 bases, with 11 bases separating them. CDR3 size: 12 residues. CDR1 is MDHEN and CDR2 is SYDVKM in the germline V gene. CDR3 DNA sequence: TGTGCCAGCAGTCCCCTTCTAGGCGAGCAGTACTTC. It yields the protein CASSPLLGEQYF.

This clone was seen more than once but under ten times. This rearrangement joins TRBV11-2 to TRBJ2-7; unclear D gene. This CDR3 is built from 14 residues. Germline V gene lookup returns CDR1 SGHAT and CDR2 FQNNGV. Trimming took off 3 bases at V and 6 bases at J, with 15 bases between the two ends. CDR3 region: CASSFVYGVGEQYF. The CDR3 DNA is TGTGCCAGCAGCTTTGTATATGGAGTTGGCGAGCAGTACTTC.

The J gene is TRBJ1-1, the V gene TRBV7-8; 10 bases are a match to TRBD1. Per germline, CDR1 SGHVS and CDR2 FQNEAQ. V dropped 5 bases and J dropped 1; count of bases not matched to a gene: 7. The CDR3 is 16 residues long. The CDR3 DNA follows: TGTGCCAGCAGCCTAGGGACAGGGGCTTCGAACACTGAAGCTTTCTTT. Residues: CASSLGTGASNTEAFF.

This clone has a single count. V gene TRBV4-3 combines with J gene TRBJ1-2; D not resolved. The CDR3 totals 15 residues. Per germline, CDR1 LGHNA and CDR2 YSLEER. V was clipped by 0 bases and J by 0 bases, with 8 bases between them. CDR3 region: CASSQDRSTNYGYTF. In DNA form, the CDR3 reads TGCGCCAGCAGCCAAGATCGTAGCACTAACTATGGCTACACCTTC.

This chain uses TRBV5-6 with TRBJ2-3, with 9 bases aligning to TRBD2. Germline V gene sequence: CDR1 SGHDT, CDR2 YYEEEE. J gave up 2 bases and V 4 bases, and 8 bases lay outside the gene matches. The CDR3 totals 16 residues. In DNA form, the CDR3 reads TGTGCCAGCAGCCTGGGGACTAGCTCTTACACAGATACGCAGTATTTT. This translates into CASSLGTSSYTDTQYF.

The rearrangement links TRBV18 to TRBJ1-6; D uncertain. This CDR3 is built from 16 residues. Germline V CDR1 and CDR2: KGHSH, LQKENI. Trimming left V 2 bases short and J 5 bases short, with 13 bases between. This chain's CDR3 is CASSPYEWGDNSPLHF. CDR3 nucleotides: TGTGCCAGCTCACCATATGAGTGGGGAGATAATTCACCCCTCCACTTT.

The chain is built from TRBV5-1 and TRBJ2-7, with 8 nucleotides matching TRBD2. CDR3 length: 15 amino acids. Germline V lookup: CDR1 SGHRS, CDR2 YFSETQ. V dropped 0 bases and J dropped 3; count of bases not matched to a gene: 5. In nucleotides, the CDR3 is TGCGCCAGCAGCTTGGGGCCCGCGGGGGGCTACGAGCAGTACTTC. Translated: CASSLGPAGGYEQYF.